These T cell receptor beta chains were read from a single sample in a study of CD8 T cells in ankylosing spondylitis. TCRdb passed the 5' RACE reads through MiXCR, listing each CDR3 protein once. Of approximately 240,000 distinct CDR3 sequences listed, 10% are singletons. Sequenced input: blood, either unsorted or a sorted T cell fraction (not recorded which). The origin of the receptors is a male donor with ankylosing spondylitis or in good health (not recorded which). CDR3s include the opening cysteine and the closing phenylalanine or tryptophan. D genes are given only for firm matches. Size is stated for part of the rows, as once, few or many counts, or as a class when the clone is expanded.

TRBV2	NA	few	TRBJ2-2	CASLQGATGELFF	TGTGCCAGCCTCCAAGGGGCCACCGGGGAGCTGTTTTTT
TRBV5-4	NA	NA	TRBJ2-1	CASSTPGGPIYNEQFF	TGTGCCAGCAGCACCCCTGGCGGTCCCATCTACAATGAGCAGTTCTTC
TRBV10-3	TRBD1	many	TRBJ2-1	CATTGGTGGIDEQFF	TGTGCCACGACCGGAGGGACAGGGGGCATCGATGAGCAGTTCTTC
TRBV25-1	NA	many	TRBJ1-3	CASSDSGSRATIYF	TGTGCCAGCAGTGACAGCGGCTCGCGGGCCACCATATATTTT
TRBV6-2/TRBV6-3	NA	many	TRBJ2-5	CASSYLADGETQYF	TGTGCCAGCAGTTATCTGGCGGACGGAGAGACCCAGTACTTC
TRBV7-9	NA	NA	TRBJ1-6	CASSFENSPLHF	TGTGCCAGCAGCTTCGAGAATTCACCCCTCCACTTT
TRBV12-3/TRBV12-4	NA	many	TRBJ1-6	CASSFGWNSPLHF	TGTGCCAGCAGTTTCGGCTGGAATTCACCCCTCCACTTT
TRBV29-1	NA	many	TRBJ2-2	CSVETLANTGELFF	TGCAGCGTTGAGACCCTAGCTAACACCGGGGAGCTGTTTTTT
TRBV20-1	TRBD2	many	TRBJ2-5	CSVLGLARETQYF	TGCAGTGTCTTGGGACTAGCGAGGGAGACCCAGTACTTC
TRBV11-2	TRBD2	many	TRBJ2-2	CASSLEGLAGGTGELFF	TGTGCCAGCAGCTTAGAGGGACTAGCGGGAGGGACCGGGGAGCTGTTTTTT
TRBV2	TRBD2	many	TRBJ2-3	CASIPTSGSADTQYF	TGTGCCAGCATCCCGACTAGCGGGAGTGCAGATACGCAGTATTTT
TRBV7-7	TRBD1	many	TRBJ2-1	CASSLGGSGGYNEQFF	TGTGCCAGCAGCTTAGGGGGGTCAGGGGGCTACAATGAGCAGTTCTTC
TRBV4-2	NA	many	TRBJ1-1	CASSQGEWEVRITEAFF	TGTGCCAGCAGCCAAGGCGAGTGGGAGGTACGGATCACTGAAGCTTTCTTT
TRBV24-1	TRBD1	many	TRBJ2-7	CATKKTGTGPYEQYF	TGTGCCACCAAGAAAACCGGGACAGGGCCTTACGAGCAGTACTTC
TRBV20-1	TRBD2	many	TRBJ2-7	CSARPTGLAGDLLTITYEQYF	TGCAGTGCTAGACCCACTGGACTAGCGGGCGATCTCCTAACCATTACCTACGAGCAGTACTTC
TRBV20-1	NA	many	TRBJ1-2	CSAVTPGTLYGYTF	TGCAGTGCTGTGACCCCCGGGACGCTGTATGGCTACACCTTC
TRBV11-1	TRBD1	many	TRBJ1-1	CASSELLGQGRTEAFF	TGTGCCAGCAGCGAACTGCTGGGACAGGGACGAACTGAAGCTTTCTTT
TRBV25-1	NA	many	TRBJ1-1	CASSSFGRINTEAFF	TGTGCCAGCAGTTCCTTCGGCAGAATAAACACTGAAGCTTTCTTT
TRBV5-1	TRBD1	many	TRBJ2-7	CASSGPGQTFEQYF	TGCGCCAGCAGCGGTCCGGGACAGACTTTCGAGCAGTACTTC
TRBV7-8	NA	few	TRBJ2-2	CASSLLRGANGELFF	TGTGCCAGCAGCTTATTACGGGGGGCTAACGGGGAGCTGTTTTTT
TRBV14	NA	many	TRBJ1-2	CASSRRGTRAPNGYTF	TGTGCCAGCAGCCGGAGGGGGACTCGGGCTCCCAATGGCTACACCTTC
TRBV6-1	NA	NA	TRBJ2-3	CASKAGMGTDTQYF	TGTGCCTCTAAGGCGGGTATGGGCACAGATACGCAGTATTTT
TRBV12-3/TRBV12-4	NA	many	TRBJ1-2	CASSPEASLIRGYTF	TGTGCCAGCTCCCCGGAGGCATCTCTTATACGGGGCTACACCTTC
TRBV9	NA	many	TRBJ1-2	CASSVEQVYGYTF	TGTGCCAGCAGCGTAGAACAGGTCTATGGCTACACCTTC
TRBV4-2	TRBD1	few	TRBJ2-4	CASSQGDRDVDIQYF	TGTGCCAGCAGCCAAGGAGACAGGGATGTCGACATTCAGTACTTC
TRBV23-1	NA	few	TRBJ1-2	CASSHGGARGYTF	TGCGCCAGCAGTCACGGAGGGGCACGAGGCTACACCTTC
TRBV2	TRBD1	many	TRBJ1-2	CASNLQGPGDGYTF	TGTGCCAGCAACCTACAGGGGCCGGGTGATGGCTACACCTTC
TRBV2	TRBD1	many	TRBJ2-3	CASSTTGDTQYF	TGTGCCAGCAGCACGACAGGGGATACGCAGTATTTT
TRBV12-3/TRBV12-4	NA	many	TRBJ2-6	CASSFGDSGANVLTF	TGTGCCAGCAGTTTTGGGGACTCTGGGGCCAACGTCCTGACTTTC
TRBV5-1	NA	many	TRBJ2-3	CASSPRSGDTQYF	TGCGCCAGCAGCCCGAGGAGCGGAGATACGCAGTATTTT
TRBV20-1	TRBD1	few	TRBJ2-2	CSATDWDRGRGNTGELFF	TGCAGTGCTACCGACTGGGACAGGGGGAGGGGGAACACCGGGGAGCTGTTTTTT
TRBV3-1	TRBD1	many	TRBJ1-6	CASRNRGSYNSPLHF	TGTGCCAGCAGGAACAGGGGCTCCTATAATTCACCCCTCCACTTT
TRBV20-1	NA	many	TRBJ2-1	CSAPDPGLHYNEQFF	TGCAGTGCTCCCGACCCGGGACTCCACTACAATGAGCAGTTCTTC
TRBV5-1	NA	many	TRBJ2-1	CASSLGGLLSYNEQFF	TGCGCCAGCAGCTTGGGGGGACTTCTATCCTACAATGAGCAGTTCTTC
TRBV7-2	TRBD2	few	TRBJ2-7	CASSSGLVRSTYEQYF	TGTGCCAGCAGCTCGGGACTAGTCCGAAGTACCTACGAGCAGTACTTC
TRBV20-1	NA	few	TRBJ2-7	CSAIGTVFREQYF	TGCAGTGCTATCGGGACGGTGTTTCGCGAGCAGTACTTC
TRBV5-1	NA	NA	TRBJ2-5	CASSLGTFYQETQYF	TGCGCCAGCAGCCTTGGGACATTCTACCAAGAGACCCAGTACTTC
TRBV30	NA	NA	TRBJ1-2	CAWSPPMWGRDYGYTF	TGTGCCTGGAGCCCCCCGATGTGGGGCAGGGACTATGGCTACACCTTC
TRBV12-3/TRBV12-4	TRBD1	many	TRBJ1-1	CASSRTGNTEAFF	TGTGCCAGCAGCCGGACAGGGAACACTGAAGCTTTCTTT
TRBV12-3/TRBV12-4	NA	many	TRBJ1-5	CASNAGGNQPQHF	TGTGCCAGCAATGCGGGGGGGAATCAGCCCCAGCATTTT
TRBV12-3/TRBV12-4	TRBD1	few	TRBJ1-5	CASSAGTGFYQPQHF	TGTGCCAGCAGTGCCGGGACAGGGTTTTATCAGCCCCAGCATTTT
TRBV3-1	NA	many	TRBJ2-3	CASGGWSDTQYF	TGTGCCAGCGGAGGGTGGTCAGATACGCAGTATTTT
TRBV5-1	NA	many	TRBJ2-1	CASSSGSAYNEQFF	TGCGCCAGCAGCTCGGGTTCCGCCTACAATGAGCAGTTCTTC
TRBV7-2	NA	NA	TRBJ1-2	CASSPATEYGGYGYTF	TGTGCCAGCAGCCCCGCGACAGAATACGGAGGCTATGGCTACACCTTC
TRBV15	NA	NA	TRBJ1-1	CATSRDRTNTEAFF	TGTGCCACCAGCAGAGATCGTACGAACACTGAAGCTTTCTTT
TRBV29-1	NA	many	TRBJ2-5	CSAWEETQYF	TGCAGCGCATGGGAAGAGACCCAGTACTTC
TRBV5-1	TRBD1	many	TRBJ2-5	CASSLVGQAQETQYF	TGCGCCAGCAGCTTGGTAGGACAGGCCCAAGAGACCCAGTACTTC
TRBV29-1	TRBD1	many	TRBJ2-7	CSVVPTGPFEQYF	TGCAGCGTGGTCCCGACAGGGCCCTTCGAGCAGTACTTC
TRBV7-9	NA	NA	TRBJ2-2	CASSLDEGPAGELFF	TGTGCCAGCAGCTTAGACGAAGGGCCAGCCGGGGAGCTGTTTTTT
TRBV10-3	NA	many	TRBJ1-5	CAIQEGQGQPQHF	TGTGCCATCCAAGAGGGGCAGGGTCAGCCCCAGCATTTT
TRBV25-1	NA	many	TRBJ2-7	CASRESGTSTYEQYF	TGTGCCAGCAGAGAGAGTGGGACCTCAACCTACGAGCAGTACTTC
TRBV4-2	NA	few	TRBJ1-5	CASSQEWGALNQPQHF	TGTGCCAGCAGCCAAGAATGGGGGGCCCTTAATCAGCCCCAGCATTTT
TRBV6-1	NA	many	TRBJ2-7	CASSPQSPVYEQYF	TGTGCCAGCAGTCCCCAGTCGCCTGTCTACGAGCAGTACTTC
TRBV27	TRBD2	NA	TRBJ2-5	CASGSLLAGVETQYF	TGTGCCAGCGGATCCTTACTAGCGGGGGTAGAGACCCAGTACTTC
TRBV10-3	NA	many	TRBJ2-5	CAIASGETQYF	TGTGCCATTGCTTCGGGAGAGACCCAGTACTTC
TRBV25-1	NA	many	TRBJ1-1	CASSVPSGTEAFF	TGTGCCAGCAGTGTGCCCTCGGGGACTGAAGCTTTCTTT
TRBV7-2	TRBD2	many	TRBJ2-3	CASSPNSGGRDTQYF	TGTGCCAGCAGCCCTAACAGCGGGGGTAGGGATACGCAGTATTTT
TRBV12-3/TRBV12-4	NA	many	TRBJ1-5	CASGFDQPQHF	TGTGCCAGCGGATTCGATCAGCCCCAGCATTTT
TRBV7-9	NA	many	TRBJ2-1	CASSLTRGGPYNEQFF	TGTGCCAGCAGCTTAACGAGGGGGGGGCCCTACAATGAGCAGTTCTTC